Listed here are 15 T cell receptor beta chains from one sample, sequenced in a study of early T cells in non-severe SARS-CoV-2 infection. TCRdb recomputed calls from the 5' RACE reads with MiXCR, one row per CDR3 protein. The profile shows around 57,000 distinct CDR3 sequences, about 6.2% of them singletons. The sample comprised whole blood. The receptors were gathered from an adult who was a healthcare worker with PCR-confirmed SARS-CoV-2 infection or an uninfected control (not recorded which).

This clonotype turned up a few times. The V call is TRBV6-6, the J call TRBJ2-2; no clear D. Germline CDR1 and CDR2: MNHNY and SVGAGI (reference sequence). Trimming left V 11 bases short and J 6 bases short, with 13 bases between. The CDR3 has 12 amino acids. The CDR3 loop reads CAGRPGSGELFF. The CDR3 DNA is TGTGCCGGCCGCCCCGGGTCCGGGGAGCTGTTTTTT.

The sample holds a few counts of this clonotype. This chain links TRBV5-4 with TRBJ2-3; 10 nucleotides line up with TRBD2. The germline V gene encodes CDR1 SGHNT and CDR2 YYREEE (reference sequence). The CDR3 length is 16 residues. J was trimmed by 4 bases and V by 7 bases; bases with no gene match: 12. The CDR3 DNA is TGTGCCAGCCGTTGGGGCGGGACTAGCGTCGCAGATACGCAGTATTTT. It yields the protein CASRWGGTSVADTQYF.

The chain uses TRBV19 and TRBJ1-5; no clear D. Per the germline V gene, CDR1 is LNHDA and CDR2 is SQIVND (reference sequence). V gave up 5 bases and J gave up 2 bases, with 13 bases separating them. The CDR3 totals 15 residues. The CDR3 here is CASSPGWAGNQPQHF. Here the CDR3 DNA reads TGTGCCAGTAGTCCCGGGTGGGCGGGCAATCAGCCCCAGCATTTT. The entire variable domain, with the rest obtained from reference TRBV19 and TRBJ1-5, is as follows: DGGITQSPKYLFRKEGQNVTLSCEQNLNHDAMYWYRQDPGQGLRLIYYSQIVNDFQKGDIAEGYSVSREKKESFPLTVTSAQKNPTAFYLCASSPGWAGNQPQHFGDGTRLSIL.

This clonotype appeared many times. CDR3 region: CASSGLAGAANTGELFF. CDR3 DNA sequence: TGTGCCAGCAGCGGACTAGCGGGGGCAGCGAACACCGGGGAGCTGTTTTTT. The genes are TRBV3-1 and TRBJ2-2; 13 bases map to TRBD2. The CDR3 is 17 residues long. Germline assignment: CDR1 LGHDT and CDR2 YNNKEL (reference sequence). V dropped 5 bases and J dropped 0; count of bases not matched to a gene: 3.

This sequence joins TRBV12-3 or TRBV12-4 and TRBJ2-7; 12 bases line up with TRBD1. V dropped 3 bases and J dropped 12; count of bases not matched to a gene: 9. CDR3 length: 14 residues. As DNA, the CDR3 is TGTGCCAGCAGTTTGGGGACAGGGGGCGCGATCCTGTACTTC. The encoded protein is CASSLGTGGAILYF.

The chain has TRBV7-2 and TRBJ2-5; 9 nucleotides align to TRBD1. The CDR3 totals 14 residues. Germline CDR1 and CDR2: SGHTA and FQGNSA. The V gene end was trimmed by 5 bases and the J gene end by 2 bases; junction bases not matched to a gene: 3. Written as DNA, the CDR3 is TGTGCCAGCAGCCTCGGGACAGGGCAAGAGACCCAGTACTTC. Its protein product is CASSLGTGQETQYF.

The chain uses TRBV6-2 or TRBV6-3 and TRBJ2-3; D possibly corresponds to TRBD1 (5 bases). The CDR3 contains 14 residues. The V end was cut by 2 bases, the J end by 5 bases, with 11 bases between. The V gene's germline CDR1 is MNHEY and CDR2 SVGEGT. The CDR3 reads CASSYPYRRDTQYF. CDR3 coding DNA: TGTGCCAGCAGTTACCCATACAGGAGAGATACGCAGTATTTT.

This clonotype was observed many times. The V and J genes are TRBV4-1 and TRBJ2-7; D might be TRBD1 (5 bases). Germline CDR1 reads MGHRA; CDR2 reads YSYEKL. V was clipped by 1 base and J by 1 base, with 8 bases between them. The CDR3 runs to 14 residues. For the CDR3, the DNA is TGCGCCAGCAGCCAAGGAAGGGGATCCTACGAGCAGTACTTC. It translates to CASSQGRGSYEQYF.

This clonotype has just a few counts. The rearrangement joins TRBV5-1 to TRBJ1-1, with D possibly TRBD1 on 6 matching bases. V lost 4 bases and J 0 bases, leaving 13 bases between the germline ends. This CDR3 region has 15 residues. The germline V gene has CDR1 SGHRS and CDR2 YFSETQ. The CDR3 region has the DNA TGCGCCAGCAGCAGGACAGCCTCCATGAACACTGAAGCTTTCTTT. It translates to CASSRTASMNTEAFF.

This clonotype showed up many times. The chain is built from TRBV5-1 and TRBJ2-3; 14 bases align to TRBD2. The CDR3 contains 16 residues. With 4 bases clipped from V and 2 bases from J, the junction kept 3 bases outside the gene matches. Germline V gene sequence: CDR1 SGHRS, CDR2 YFSETQ. CDR3 sequence (DNA): TGCGCCAGCAGCGTGACTAGCGGGGGGGCCACAGATACGCAGTATTTT. As protein: CASSVTSGGATDTQYF. Full variable domain (missing parts from reference TRBV5-1 and TRBJ2-3): KAGVTQTPRYLIKTRGQQVTLSCSPISGHRSVSWYQQTPGQGLQFLFEYFSETQRNKGNFPGRFSGRQFSNSRSEMNVSTLELGDSALYLCASSVTSGGATDTQYFGPGTRLTVL.

Many counts were recorded for this clonotype. The rearrangement links TRBV11-2 to TRBJ2-7; no firm D call. Germline CDR1 is SGHAT and CDR2 is FQNNGV. CDR3 size: 14 residues. V was pared by 3 bases and J by 0 bases, with 9 bases between. The CDR3 loop reads CASSFRQNSYEQYF. The CDR3 DNA is TGTGCCAGCAGCTTCCGGCAGAACTCCTACGAGCAGTACTTC.

This clonotype was counted ten times or more. CDR3 sequence reads: CASILGPYNEQFF. CDR3 bases: TGTGCCAGCATCCTGGGCCCCTACAATGAGCAGTTCTTC. The chain joins TRBV11-2 to TRBJ2-1; D ambiguous. Germline lookup yields CDR1 SGHAT and CDR2 FQNNGV. This CDR3 contains 13 residues. With 7 bases removed from V and 2 bases from J, the gap between germline ends came to 9 bases.

The V gene is TRBV25-1, the J gene TRBJ2-7, with D perhaps matching TRBD1 (6 bases). Germline V gene sequence: CDR1 MGHDK, CDR2 SYGVNS. There are 14 residues in the CDR3. Trimming stripped 6 bases from V and 2 bases from J, with 14 bases between. The CDR3 region has the DNA TGTGCCAGCAGGGATCCGACAGGTGCCTACGAGCAGTACTTC. Its translation is CASRDPTGAYEQYF.

This clonotype was counted at least ten times. The chain has TRBV9 and TRBJ2-1; no clear D gene. The CDR3 consists of 14 residues. The V end lost 0 bases, the J end lost 7 bases, and 11 bases lay between the germline ends. Germline assignment: CDR1 SGDLS and CDR2 YYNGEE. CDR3 sequence (DNA): TGTGCCAGCAGCGTAGTGTTGTCCGGGAATGAGCAGTTCTTC. Translating it yields CASSVVLSGNEQFF.

This clonotype was counted many times. V gene TRBV19 combines with J gene TRBJ1-2; TRBD1 aligns across 10 bases. Germline V gene data show CDR1 as LNHDA and CDR2 as SQIVND (reference sequence). Losses at the gene ends were 3 bases for V and 7 bases for J; bases not matched to a gene: 8. The CDR3 extends over 15 amino acids. The CDR3, as DNA: TGTGCCAGTAGTATTGGGGACAGGGGAAGAGGTGGCTACACCTTC. This translates into CASSIGDRGRGGYTF.